The rows below give T cell receptor beta chains drawn from one sample of a study of T cells in Graves' hyperthyroidism and ophthalmopathy. TCRdb reprocessed the multiplex PCR reads via MiXCR and lists one record per CDR3 protein. The sample contains 500,000 to 600,000 distinct CDR3 sequences, under 60% of which appear only once. Material: peripheral blood or thyroid tissue (not recorded which). These receptors all come from a woman younger than 35 with Graves' hyperthyroidism. CDR3s include the opening cysteine and the closing phenylalanine or tryptophan. Each record gives: D gene, V gene, clone size, J gene, CDR3 protein, CDR3 DNA. A D gene is named only where the DNA matches it firmly. Size is omitted from some rows. Given values are once, few, many or a class for expanded clones.

.	TRBV6-5	many	TRBJ2-7	CASSYEGAEQYF	TGTGCCAGCAGTTACGAAGGGGCCGAGCAGTACTTC
.	TRBV6-6	.	TRBJ1-2	CASSLSPGWGRNYGYTF	TGTGCCAGCAGCCTATCGCCAGGCTGGGGGCGCAACTATGGCTACACCTTC
.	TRBV24-1	.	TRBJ2-3	CATSVANRPDTQYF	TGTGCCACCAGTGTAGCGAATCGTCCAGATACGCAGTATTTT
.	TRBV29-1	.	TRBJ1-5	CSVEEEGGRQHF	TGCAGCGTTGAAGAAGAAGGCGGGCGACAGCATTTT
.	TRBV29-1	.	TRBJ1-2	CSVGTSGYTF	TGCAGCGTCGGGACTAGCGGCTACACCTTC
TRBD2	TRBV19	few	TRBJ2-7	CASIGLAGEDSSYEQYF	TGTGCCAGTATAGGGCTAGCGGGAGAGGATAGCTCCTACGAGCAGTACTTC
.	TRBV19	.	TRBJ2-3	CASSIVGTSTDTQYF	TGTGCCAGTAGTATAGTCGGGACTAGCACAGATACGCAGTATTTT
.	TRBV7-2	.	TRBJ1-4	CASSELSGERLGEKLFF	TGTGCCAGCAGTGAATTATCGGGCGAACGGCTGGGTGAAAAACTGTTTTTT
TRBD2	TRBV5-5	few	TRBJ2-7	CASSSGLAGGALYEQYF	TGTGCCAGCAGCTCGGGACTAGCGGGAGGAGCCCTATACGAGCAGTACTTC
.	TRBV2	.	TRBJ1-2	CASDQGIGVGYTF	TGTGCCAGTGATCAGGGGATTGGAGTAGGCTACACCTTC
TRBD2	TRBV7-2	many	TRBJ2-5	CASSLVAGAKETQYF	TGTGCCAGCAGCTTAGTCGCGGGAGCAAAAGAGACCCAGTACTTC
.	TRBV18	.	TRBJ2-2	CASSPSAELFF	TGTGCCAGCTCACCCTCCGCCGAGCTGTTTTTT
.	TRBV29-1	.	TRBJ2-7	CSVELGGDEQYF	TGCAGCGTTGAACTGGGAGGTGACGAGCAGTACTTC
TRBD1	TRBV6-5	many	TRBJ1-1	CASSYGGQMNTEAFF	TGTGCCAGCAGTTACGGGGGACAGATGAACACTGAAGCTTTCTTT
.	TRBV30	.	TRBJ2-7	CAWSVPGIGQYF	TGTGCCTGGAGTGTACCGGGCATCGGGCAGTACTTC
.	TRBV5-1	many	TRBJ2-1	CASSLGTKTTSSYNEQFF	TGCGCCAGCAGCTTGGGGACCAAGACTACTTCTAGCTACAATGAGCAGTTCTTC
TRBD2	TRBV7-9	few	TRBJ2-1	CASSFLAGGFF	TGTGCCAGCAGTTTCTTAGCGGGAGGGTTCTTC
.	TRBV15	.	TRBJ2-3	CATSRSRVDFATDTQYF	TGTGCCACCAGCAGAAGCCGAGTGGATTTTGCCACAGATACGCAGTATTTT
.	TRBV5-4	.	TRBJ1-5	CASSLAQGEQPQHF	TGTGCCAGCAGCTTGGCCCAGGGCGAACAGCCCCAGCATTTT
.	TRBV10-3	once	TRBJ2-7	CAIRTDKQYF	TGTGCCATCAGGACAGATAAGCAGTACTTC
.	TRBV15	.	TRBJ2-7	CATSSLGTEAYEQYF	TGTGCCACCAGCAGCTTAGGGACCGAAGCCTACGAGCAGTACTTC
.	TRBV6-5	.	TRBJ1-5	CAISYWPHSREGNQPQHF	TGTGCCATCAGTTACTGGCCCCACTCCAGGGAAGGGAATCAGCCCCAGCATTTT
TRBD1	TRBV11-2	.	TRBJ1-1	CASSPVTGGYTEAFF	TGTGCCAGCAGCCCAGTGACAGGGGGCTACACTGAAGCTTTCTTT
TRBD1	TRBV4-3	many	TRBJ2-7	CASSQGTGTHEQYF	TGCGCCAGCAGCCAAGGGACAGGGACCCACGAGCAGTACTTC
TRBD2	TRBV5-6	.	TRBJ2-5	CASRQGLAPGETQYF	TGTGCCAGCAGACAGGGACTAGCGCCGGGGGAGACCCAGTACTTC
TRBD2	TRBV6-1	few	TRBJ2-5	CASSPDSRGGTQYF	TGTGCCAGCAGTCCCGACTCCCGGGGGGGGACCCAGTACTTC
.	TRBV5-1	few	TRBJ1-4	CASSPQPTNEKLFF	TGCGCCAGCAGTCCACAGCCAACTAATGAAAAACTGTTTTTT
.	TRBV29-1	once	TRBJ1-1	CSVVRVLAGTEAFF	TGCAGCGTTGTAAGGGTACTAGCGGGGACTGAAGCTTTCTTT
.	TRBV15	few	TRBJ2-4	CATSRDRNIQYF	TGTGCCACCAGCAGAGATCGAAACATTCAGTACTTC
.	TRBV29-1	.	TRBJ1-3	CSAGPGDTIYF	TGCAGCGCAGGACCCGGGGACACCATATATTTT
TRBD2	TRBV7-9	.	TRBJ2-5	CASSLSRLAATDTQYF	TGTGCCAGCAGCTTATCGCGACTAGCGGCCACAGATACGCAGTACTTC
.	TRBV7-9	many	TRBJ1-6	CASSVFIGVANSPLHF	TGTGCCAGCAGCGTCTTTATCGGAGTCGCGAATTCACCCCTCCACTTT
TRBD2	TRBV6-6	.	TRBJ2-2	CASTPRGVTNTGELFF	TGTGCCAGCACCCCTCGGGGGGTTACGAACACCGGGGAGCTGTTTTTT
TRBD1	TRBV7-9	many	TRBJ1-1	CASSPQMGQGNTEAFF	TGTGCCAGCAGCCCTCAAATGGGACAGGGGAACACTGAAGCTTTCTTT
TRBD2	TRBV10-3	.	TRBJ2-1	CAIRSTSGAYNEQFF	TGTGCCATCAGGTCGACTAGCGGGGCCTACAATGAGCAGTTCTTC